The TCR beta chain under discussion was sequenced for a study of T-cell reconstitution after alpha-beta-depleted transplantation in children. Notes on the study in general: Newly produced T cells mostly provided counts and TCRbeta diversity after one year, as hyperexpanded clones declined.

This CDR3 is 16 amino acids long. V was cut by 2 bases and J by 2 bases, with 16 bases left in between. Germline assignment: CDR1 SGDLS and CDR2 YYNGEE. For TCRbeta, the library was prepared with unique molecular identifiers. TCRdb re-called the PCR reads through MiXCR, storing one row per CDR3 protein. The data contain 440,000 or so distinct CDR3 sequences, about 40% of them singletons. By share of the sample, this clonotype is medium-sized. Its antigen is not known. The chain couples TRBV9 to TRBJ2-5; the D gene is possibly TRBD2 (5 bases). This receptor was obtained from a girl aged 2-10 years with aplastic anemia, due to receive a stem cell transplant. Sequenced here: PBMCs, sampled before TCRalphabeta/CD19-depleted stem cell transplant. DNA of the CDR3: TGTGCCAGCAGCGTGGGGAGACGGAACGGACAAGAGACCCAGTACTTC. It translates to CASSVGRRNGQETQYF.